The clone carrying this T cell receptor beta chain occurred many times. The data belong to a study of spatial heterogeneity in lung cancer. The sample's time point: blood at routine non-recurrence follow-up after resection. The sequenced material consisted of unsorted whole RNA from tumor, nontumor lung or frozen PBMC. Germline V gives CDR1 LNHDA, CDR2 SQIVND (reference sequence). The CDR3 is made up of 17 amino acids. V lost 5 bases and J lost 1; bases outside the gene matches: 11. TCRdb processed the 5' RACE reads anew with MiXCR; each CDR3 protein has one entry. The sample has about 52,000 distinct CDR3 sequences; roughly 8.1% are singletons.

This chain uses TRBV19 with TRBJ2-3, with 8 bases matching TRBD2. The material was PBMCs, obtained at follow-up. The receptor was derived from a female donor with early-stage non-small cell lung cancer. This CDR3 reads CASSSEVGGAGTDTQYF. In DNA, the CDR3 is TGTGCCAGTAGTTCGGAGGTCGGGGGGGCTGGCACAGATACGCAGTATTTT. The entire variable domain, with the rest obtained from reference TRBV19 and TRBJ2-3, is as follows: DGGITQSPKYLFRKEGQNVTLSCEQNLNHDAMYWYRQDPGQGLRLIYYSQIVNDFQKGDIAEGYSVSREKKESFPLTVTSAQKNPTAFYLCASSSEVGGAGTDTQYFGPGTRLTVL.